This TCR beta chain stems from a study of cytomegalovirus exposure and HLA in healthy donors. The CDR3 length is 16 residues. J was trimmed by 0 bases and V by 5 bases; bases with no gene match: 5. The V gene's germline CDR1 is LNHNV and CDR2 YYDKDF (reference sequence). Notes on this clone: Its antigen remains unidentified.

Broader study findings: A later analysis linked some 17,000 TCR beta sequences to HLA alleles at 0.05 false discovery rate.

Amplification used 60 Vbeta primers and 13 Jbeta primers. The assay was immunoSEQ multiplex PCR, and TCRdb's table has in-frame clones only and misses some. The sample has around 130,000 clones, around 80% seen once. The rearrangement uses TRBV15 and TRBJ2-1; 9 nucleotides align to TRBD1. The sequenced sample was PBMCs. The source is a young man in good health and CMV-seronegative. CDR3 in amino acids: CATSPGTGISYNEQFF. The CDR3 coding sequence is TGTGCCACCAGCCCCGGGACAGGGATCTCCTACAATGAGCAGTTCTTC.